Below are 18 T cell receptor beta chains sequenced from a single sample in a study of T cells after yellow fever vaccination. TCRdb redid the calling of the 5' RACE reads with MiXCR, one entry per CDR3 protein. Found here are approximately 120,000 distinct CDR3 sequences, about 8.4% of them singletons; the top ten hold roughly 43%. Sample: CD8+ T cells sorted from PBMCs, taken on the day of the yellow fever booster vaccination. These receptors were obtained from a man younger than 30 who received the YFV17D yellow fever vaccine.

This clonotype occurred many times. The genes are TRBV5-1 and TRBJ2-7; D is unresolved. Deletions cut 0 bases from V and 6 bases from J, with 10 bases between. The germline V gene encodes CDR1 SGHRS and CDR2 YFSETQ. This CDR3 spans 13 amino acids. DNA for the CDR3: TGCGCCAGCAGCTTGGACAGTTTCCTCGAGCAGTACTTC. It is translated as CASSLDSFLEQYF.

The chain employs TRBV7-9 and TRBJ1-4, with a possible D match to TRBD1 (6 bases). V was trimmed by 7 bases and J by 6 bases, leaving 12 bases between them. The germline CDR1 and CDR2 sequences are SEHNR and FQNEAQ (reference sequence). This CDR3 comprises 13 residues. The CDR3 region has the DNA TGTGCCAGCACTCTGAGGGGGGATGAAAAACTGTTTTTT. Encoded protein: CASTLRGDEKLFF.

The rearrangement links TRBV9 to TRBJ2-7, with TRBD1 identical over 7 bases. Trimming cost V 0 bases and J 2 bases; bases outside gene matches: 8. The CDR3 runs 16 residues. From germline, CDR1 is SGDLS and CDR2 YYNGEE. DNA for the CDR3: TGTGCCAGCAGCGTAGCCCCAGGCAGGGGGACCTACGAGCAGTACTTC. Amino acids: CASSVAPGRGTYEQYF.

This chain connects TRBV15 to TRBJ1-2; possibly TRBD1 for D (6 bases). V gave up 3 bases and J gave up 6 bases, with 20 bases separating them. CDR1 is LNHNV and CDR2 is YYDKDF in the germline V gene (reference sequence). This CDR3 is built from 16 residues. CDR3 protein: CATSRDRGGVSDGYTF. The CDR3 nucleotides are TGTGCCACCAGCAGGGACCGGGGGGGCGTTAGCGATGGCTACACCTTC.

This clonotype was found a few times. J is TRBJ2-1 and V is TRBV3-1; 8 bases match TRBD2. CDR1 and CDR2 (germline): LGHDT, YNNKEL (reference sequence). Trimming took 3 bases from V and 0 from J; bases not matched to a gene: 4. The CDR3 runs 16 residues. CDR3 bases: TGTGCCAGCAGCCACATTAGCGGGGACTCCTACAATGAGCAGTTCTTC. Its protein is CASSHISGDSYNEQFF.

V gene TRBV5-4 combines with J gene TRBJ2-4; 11 bases map to TRBD1. The CDR3 runs to 15 residues. Germline trimming cut 0 bases from V and 6 bases from J; bases unmatched to any gene: 2. The germline gives CDR1 SGHNT, CDR2 YYREEE (reference sequence). CDR3 nucleotides: TGTGCCAGCAGCTTGGAAGGGACAGGGGGAAACATTCAGTACTTC. Translation: CASSLEGTGGNIQYF.

Only a few counts were recorded for this clonotype. The chain combines TRBV7-9 with TRBJ1-1; D unclear. V lost 5 bases and J 6 bases, leaving 13 bases between the germline ends. The CDR3 has 13 residues. CDR1 and CDR2 (germline): SEHNR, FQNEAQ (reference sequence). The CDR3 DNA follows: TGTGCCAGCAGCACCACGATGGGCCCTGAAGCTTTCTTT. Protein sequence: CASSTTMGPEAFF.

In nucleotides, the CDR3 is TGTGCCAGCAGTTTTTCAAATGAGCAGTTCTTC. Encoded protein: CASSFSNEQFF. V usage is TRBV28 and J usage is TRBJ2-1; D is ambiguous. CDR3 length equals 11 residues. V lost 3 bases to trimming and J lost 7 bases, with 4 bases between them. The germline V gene encodes CDR1 MDHEN and CDR2 SYDVKM.

In this sample, this clonotype turned up a few times. The rearrangement links TRBV9 to TRBJ1-1, with D unresolved. V was pared by 4 bases and J by 3 bases, with 16 bases between. CDR3 length equals 15 residues. Germline CDR1 and CDR2: SGDLS and YYNGEE. CDR3 nucleotide sequence: TGTGCCAGCAGCCCCGAGGGAGTTGCGGACACTGAAGCTTTCTTT. This gives the protein CASSPEGVADTEAFF.

This clonotype has ten or more counts. The chain uses TRBV6-5 and TRBJ1-5; D gene ambiguous. The CDR3 consists of 14 residues. Germline CDR1 reads MNHEY; CDR2 reads SVGAGI. Trimming removed 4 bases at V and 7 bases at J, with 14 bases between. For the CDR3, the DNA is TGTGCCAGCAGTTTAATCTCGGGTTACCAGCCCCAGCATTTT. It specifies CASSLISGYQPQHF.

V gene TRBV6-1 combines with J gene TRBJ2-2; D is possibly TRBD2 (5 bases). CDR1 and CDR2 (germline): MNHNS, SASEGT. V dropped 2 bases and J dropped 8 bases, with 15 bases sitting between them. The CDR3 runs 15 residues. The DNA for the CDR3 is TGTGCCAGCAGTGAATGGGCAGGAGGCGGAGGGGAGCTGTTTTTT. Protein: CASSEWAGGGGELFF.

This clonotype turned up a few times. The gene calls are TRBV4-1 and TRBJ2-7, with D possibly being TRBD1 or TRBD2 (6 bases each). The CDR3 loop spans 14 amino acids. Germline CDR1 is MGHRA and CDR2 is YSYEKL. The V end was cut by 0 bases, the J end by 7 bases, with 13 bases between. The CDR3, as DNA: TGCGCCAGCAGCCAAGATGGGGGGCGCCGGGAGCAGTACTTC. Translation gives CASSQDGGRREQYF.

The chain uses TRBV7-9 and TRBJ2-2; D gene uncertain. The CDR3 runs to 12 residues. Germline-derived CDR1 and CDR2 are SEHNR and FQNEAQ (reference sequence). Trimming stripped 0 bases from V and 7 bases from J, with 3 bases between. CDR3 in amino acids: CASSLAFGELFF. CDR3 nucleotide sequence: TGTGCCAGCAGCTTAGCATTCGGGGAGCTGTTTTTT.

The V and J genes are TRBV27 and TRBJ1-4; D is unresolved. Per the germline V gene, CDR1 is MNHEY and CDR2 is SMNVEV (reference sequence). V was shortened by 3 bases and J by 8 bases, with 7 bases between the two germline ends. The CDR3 totals 12 residues. The CDR3 nucleotides are TGTGCCAGCAGTTTTGGAGGGGAAAAACTGTTTTTT. It specifies CASSFGGEKLFF.

The rearrangement links TRBV30 to TRBJ1-2, with D unresolved. The CDR3 has 12 amino acids. Germline V gene sequence: CDR1 GTSNPN, CDR2 SVGIG (reference sequence). Trimming left V 4 bases short and J 4 bases short, with 10 bases between. The CDR3: CAWIHSSYGYTF. CDR3 DNA: TGTGCCTGGATACACAGTTCCTATGGCTACACCTTC.

This clonotype was seen a handful of times. CDR3 in amino acids: CSVEDNIQYF. The CDR3 bases are TGCAGCGTTGAAGACAACATTCAGTACTTC. The rearrangement joins TRBV29-1 to TRBJ2-4; D is unresolved. The V end was cut by 0 bases, the J end by 7 bases, with 1 base between. This CDR3 spans 10 amino acids. Germline CDR1 is SQVTM and CDR2 is ANQGSEA.

A few counts support this clonotype. The gene calls are TRBV4-1 and TRBJ2-1; the D gene is possibly TRBD1 (6 bases). Trimming took 2 bases from V and 6 from J, leaving 17 bases between them. Germline V gene lookup returns CDR1 MGHRA and CDR2 YSYEKL. The CDR3 has 16 residues. CDR3 amino acids: CASSQRQDVERNEQFF. The CDR3 DNA reads as TGCGCCAGCAGCCAAAGACAGGATGTGGAACGCAATGAGCAGTTCTTC.

The rearrangement uses TRBV28 and TRBJ1-2; TRBD1 might be the D (6 bases). The germline V and J ends were trimmed by 3 bases and 2 bases, with 13 bases remaining between them. CDR1 is MDHEN and CDR2 is SYDVKM in the germline V gene. The CDR3 totals 15 residues. The CDR3 DNA reads as TGTGCCAGCAGTTTGCTTTTCAGGGGCAACTATGGCTACACCTTC. It is translated as CASSLLFRGNYGYTF.